This T cell receptor beta chain stems from a study of OX40 agonist ivuxolimab in advanced cancers. As for the study in general: The patients got ivuxolimab, which is an agonistic anti-OX40 (CD134) antibody. Partial responses were recorded for three patients, including one with hepatocellular carcinoma and two with cutaneous melanoma. Study-level findings and limits: Both blood CD4+ and CD8+ T cells showed clonal growth by week 6 at 0.1 to 3.0 mg/kg.

In germline, CDR1 is ENHRY, CDR2 SYGVKD. The CDR3 has 15 residues. The V and J ends lost 6 bases and 8 bases, in that order; junction bases with no gene match: 5. Comments on this clone: Its target is not known.

Produced via immunoSEQ multiplex PCR; TCRdb's table is partial and in-frame only. The repertoire includes under 95,000 clones, around 84% of them detected once, and less than 3.5% sits in the top ten. The source of this sequence is an adult with an advanced solid tumor such as melanoma, head and neck, liver or kidney cancer. The chain combines TRBV10-3 with TRBJ2-1; 15 bases map to TRBD2. This specimen consisted of CD4+ or CD8+ T cells sorted from blood, obtained in a trial of the OX40 agonist ivuxolimab. The CDR3 nucleotides read TGTGCCATCAGCCAGGGACTAGCGGGGGGCGATGAGCAGTTCTTC. It yields the protein CAISQGLAGGDEQFF.